The present entry profiles one T cell receptor beta chain with its context. This clonotype has a count of ten or more. Its antigen has not been determined. No much larger clone exists at a distance of one base, and base qualities are not known. Donors were 40 or so systemically healthy Caucasian individuals from Russia aged roughly 6 to 90 years. Ten milliliters of peripheral blood were drawn from each donor into EDTA-treated Vacutainer tubes. Ficoll-Paque density-gradient centrifugation was used to isolate PBMCs, with at least 6.5 million obtained per sample. Total RNA, at least 6 micrograms per sample, was extracted from PBMCs with Trizol reagent. For every donor, flow cytometry on a PBMC aliquot measured the percentage of naive CD45RAhigh/CD27high T cells. Including cysteine and phenylalanine, the CDR3 has 10 amino acids. Only the CDR3 DNA is retained, 30 bases long and in frame from the first base. V loses 5 bases of germline sequence and J loses 2 bases, and the interval between the two ends is 3 bases. Via the germline V gene (reference sequence), CDR1 is DFQATT and CDR2 SNEGSKA.

The entry originates in a study of blood T cells in healthy people across ages (dated by TCRdb to about 2015). A note on the overall study: In model experiments, template switching captured roughly one uniquely barcoded TCR beta cDNA molecule for every two T cells. To track age-related changes in TCR beta repertoire diversity, the study relied on deep sequencing normalized with unique cDNA molecular identifiers. The donors were split into four age groups: young (average 16 years), middle-aged (39), aged (over 55) and long-lived (over 80). Using the same blood draw, the study looked at two additional independent replicas of 1 million unique cDNA reads for two donors, one aged 18 to 30 and the other aged 80 or older.

Overall study results and their limits: The percentage of naive T cells measured by flow cytometry correlated strongly with observed TCR beta diversity. Compared with the aged group, the long-lived group had more naive CD4+ T cells, fewer expanded clones and increased TCR diversity, a pattern suggesting age selection. Estimates of total diversity based on one million sequenced T cells were considered lower bounds and underestimates. Conclusive comparison of naive and antigen-experienced compartments was prevented by the profiling of bulk unsorted PBMCs. Because donor CMV infection status was unknown, age-related changes in expanded clonotypes were potentially confounded. As age increased, observed TCR beta diversity per million T cells dropped in a roughly linear way, and a significant reduction was already evident by age 40.

Library preparation employed 5' RACE. Reads for this sample came from an Illumina HiSeq 2500. A second PCR of roughly 7 to 12 cycles was run with a J-beta primer mix and a sample-barcoded 5' primer. Each TCR beta cDNA molecule received a unique molecular identifier from a template-switch 5' adaptor carrying 12 random nucleotides. Each sample yielded at least 2.5 million CDR3-containing paired-end reads. All of the RNA was converted into first-strand cDNA using the Mint cDNA synthesis kit, with a TRBC-specific oligonucleotide serving as the primer. After uracil-DNA glycosylase treatment, a first 18-cycle PCR used universal primers M1SS and BC2_uni_R on all cDNA. Regarding the original processing steps: Normalization of each sample was performed by random selection of 1 million high-quality reads, each carrying a distinct molecular identifier. Reads with shared molecular identifiers were discarded instead of being binned into consensus sequences. CDR3 identification, clonotype clustering and error correction used MiTCR with a Q25 quality threshold and the strictest error-elimination algorithm. A nonparametric unseen species model with Euler transformation was used to estimate lower-bound total TCR beta diversity. The public reads were reanalyzed by TCRdb: fastp trimming at Q25, MiXCR alignment, in-frame beta chains only. Every entry covers one CDR3 protein and lists the most common genes and DNA from its rows. V and J calls and clone size were set by TCRdb, not the authors. A total of over a million distinct CDR3 sequences appear in this sample, roughly a quarter of them only once. About 0.8% of the sample goes to the ten largest clones.

This same sample was also part of a study on T cells of mothers and their children. Reported in the second study: Nine systemically healthy Caucasian individuals served as donors, namely three mothers together with their six children. cDNA synthesis consumed the entire amount of extracted RNA, loaded at around 1.4 ug RNA in each 15 ul reaction. In the second PCR, the M1S primer introduced both the sample barcodes and 2-4 random nucleotides. Over 8 million TCR beta CDR3 reads were obtained for each mother, and 2.5 million to 3 million reads were obtained for each child. Thymic selection shapes the output of TCR recombination in a similar way in related and unrelated pairs, and inherited differences have a minor effect. Normalized repertoire overlap in related mother-child pairs was always slightly higher than in unrelated mother-child pairs, but the difference was never significant. Persistent microchimeric T cell clones were not detected, at a sensitivity of about 100 clones per million clonotypes. The study used deep NGS to compare TCR beta repertoires of mothers and children, seeking features distinguishing related mother-child pairs from unrelated individuals. On average, the children were roughly 12 +/- 4 years old, while the mothers were about 40 +/- 4 years old. After adapter ligation with NEBNext reagents, the libraries were sequenced on Illumina HiSeq 2000 with 100+100 nt paired-end reads. Mother and child libraries were prepared a month apart and sequenced in separate runs to prevent cross-contamination. Each donor had between roughly 450,000 and 2,100,000 distinct TCR beta clonotypes identified. Naive TCR beta clonotypes were estimated from low-frequency clonotypes matched to each donor's FACS-determined naive share, without sorting.

Source material: blood. The sequence is built from TRBV20-1 and TRBJ2-5; no D gene is confidently identified. The clonotype comes from a girl aged 2-9 years in good health. The encoded CDR3 is CSAYQETQYF. The sequenced DNA: TGCAGTGCTTATCAAGAGACCCAGTACTTC.